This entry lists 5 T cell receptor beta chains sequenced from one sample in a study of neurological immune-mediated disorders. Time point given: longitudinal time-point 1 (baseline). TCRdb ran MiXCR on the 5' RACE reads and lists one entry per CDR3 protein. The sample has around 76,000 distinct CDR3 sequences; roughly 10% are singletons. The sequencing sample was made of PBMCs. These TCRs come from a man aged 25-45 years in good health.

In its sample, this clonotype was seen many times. The CDR3, as DNA: TGCGCCAGCAGCCCGGCATGGGGGAGCAATCAGCCCCAGCATTTT. Encoded protein: CASSPAWGSNQPQHF. This chain connects TRBV5-1 to TRBJ1-5; weak D call: TRBD1 (5 bases). With 4 bases removed from V and 1 base from J, the gap between germline ends came to 12 bases. Germline CDR1 reads SGHRS; CDR2 reads YFSETQ. This CDR3 comprises 15 residues.

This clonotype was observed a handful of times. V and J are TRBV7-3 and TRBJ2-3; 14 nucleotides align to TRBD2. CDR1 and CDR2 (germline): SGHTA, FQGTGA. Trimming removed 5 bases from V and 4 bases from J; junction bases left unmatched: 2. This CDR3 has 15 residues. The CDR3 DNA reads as TGTGCCAGCAGCGCGGGACTAGCGGGAGCAGATACGCAGTATTTT. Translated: CASSAGLAGADTQYF.

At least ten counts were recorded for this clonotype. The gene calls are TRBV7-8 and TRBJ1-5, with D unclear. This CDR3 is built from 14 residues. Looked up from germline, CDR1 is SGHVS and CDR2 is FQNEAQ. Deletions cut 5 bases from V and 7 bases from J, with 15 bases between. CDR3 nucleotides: TGTGCCAGCAGCCACCCCGAAATGGAACAGCCCCAGCATTTT. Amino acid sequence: CASSHPEMEQPQHF.

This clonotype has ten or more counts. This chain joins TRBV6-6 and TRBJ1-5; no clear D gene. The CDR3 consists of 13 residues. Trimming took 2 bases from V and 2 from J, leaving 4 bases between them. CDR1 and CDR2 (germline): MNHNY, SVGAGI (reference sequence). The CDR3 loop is CASSYVGNQPQHF. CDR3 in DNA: TGTGCCAGCAGTTACGTCGGCAATCAGCCCCAGCATTTT.

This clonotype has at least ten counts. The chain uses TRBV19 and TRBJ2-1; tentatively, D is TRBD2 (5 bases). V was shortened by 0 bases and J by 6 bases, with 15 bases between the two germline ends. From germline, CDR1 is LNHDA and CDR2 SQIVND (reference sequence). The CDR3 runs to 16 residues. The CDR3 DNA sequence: TGTGCCAGTAGTATAGACCCGGGCCCAGAGGGCAATGAGCAGTTCTTC. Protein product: CASSIDPGPEGNEQFF.